Reported below is one T cell receptor (beta chain). Its cognate antigen is unknown. Other DNA variants within this sample encode the same CDR3. Produced via immunoSEQ multiplex PCR; TCRdb's table is partial and in-frame only. Of about 2.2 million clones listed, 90% to 95% are singletons. Germline CDR1 MNHEY, CDR2 SMNVEV (reference sequence). This CDR3 contains 14 residues. V dropped 2 bases and J dropped 1 base, with 6 bases sitting between them. Terminally differentiated effector memory CD45RA+ cells were left out of the naive CD8 fraction, which was CD45RO-negative and positively selected for CCR7. All donors were Caucasian adults living in Nashville, Tennessee. This sample was included in a study of shared clonotypes between healthy human individuals. Whole-study context: In total, the donors were two women and a few men aged 18 to 49. Study observations and caveats: Unshared clonotypes carried lower generation probabilities than those common to all four donors.

Specimen: naive CD8+ T cells from PBMCs. This receptor was identified in a man aged 18 to 29 in good health. Some clones in this sample may be carry-over from other donors' samples. The chain joins TRBV27 to TRBJ1-5, with a possible D match to TRBD1 (5 bases). CDR3 loop: CASSLRGSNQPQHF. DNA for the CDR3: TGTGCCAGCAGTTTAAGGGGCAGCAATCAGCCCCAGCATTTT.